A selection of T cell receptor beta chains follows, all from one sample in a study of shared clonotypes between healthy human individuals. The method was immunoSEQ multiplex PCR; TCRdb's version includes in-frame clones alone and lacks a portion of them. This table has around 700,000 clones, around 72% appearing once. Sequences were obtained from memory CD4+ T cells sorted from blood. These receptors originate from a woman under 40 in good health. The CDR3 runs from the conserved cysteine through the conserved F or W. Each record gives: V gene, D gene, clone size, J gene, CDR3 length, CDR3 protein, CDR3 DNA. The D gene is left open where the match is weak. Where a row states a size, it is once, few, many or the class of an expanded clone; other rows omit it.

>TRBV2|.|.|TRBJ2-1|13
CASSETAKSEQFF
TGTGCCAGCAGTGAGACAGCCAAGAGTGAGCAGTTCTTC
>TRBV7-9|TRBD2|few|TRBJ2-7|13
CASSPAGPTEQYF
TGTGCCAGCAGTCCAGCGGGACCTACGGAGCAGTACTTC
>TRBV4-2|TRBD2|.|TRBJ2-1|15
CASGTAGGNVNEQFF
TGTGCCAGCGGAACAGCGGGAGGGAACGTCAATGAGCAGTTCTTC
>TRBV5-4|.|few|TRBJ1-1|15
CASSSGSLMNTEAFF
TGTGCCAGCAGCTCCGGGTCTCTTATGAACACTGAAGCTTTCTTT
>TRBV6-1|TRBD2|once|TRBJ2-7|15
CASSDEGLVGYEQYF
TGTGCCAGCAGTGATGAGGGACTAGTCGGCTACGAGCAGTACTTC
>TRBV5-4|TRBD2|few|TRBJ2-7|13
CASSSGLVSEQYF
TGTGCCAGCAGCTCGGGACTAGTAAGCGAGCAGTACTTC
>TRBV6-5|TRBD1|.|TRBJ2-5|14
CASSFRGQGETQYF
TGTGCCAGCAGTTTCAGGGGGCAGGGGGAGACCCAGTACTTC
>TRBV6-1|TRBD1|.|TRBJ1-2|14
CASSPPGTDYGYTF
TGTGCCAGCAGTCCACCCGGGACAGACTATGGCTACACCTTC
>TRBV5-1|TRBD2|.|TRBJ2-1|16
CASSASPSGVYNEQFF
TGCGCCAGCAGCGCCTCCCCTAGCGGGGTCTACAATGAGCAGTTCTTC
>TRBV2|TRBD1|.|TRBJ2-1|12
CASSGQGDEQFF
TGTGCCAGCAGTGGACAGGGTGATGAGCAGTTCTTC
>TRBV30|TRBD2|.|TRBJ2-1|13
CARLSSGRNEQFF
TGTGCCCGACTCTCTAGCGGGAGAAATGAGCAGTTCTTC
>TRBV7-2|TRBD1|.|TRBJ2-5|16
CASSYRTGQSQETQYF
TGTGCCAGCAGCTACCGGACAGGACAATCCCAAGAGACCCAGTACTTC
>TRBV2|.|few|TRBJ1-1|14
CASRQGSRDTEAFF
TGTGCCAGCAGGCAGGGGAGTAGGGACACTGAAGCTTTCTTT
>TRBV10-3|.|.|TRBJ1-1|13
CAISEGGNTEAFF
TGTGCCATCAGTGAGGGGGGGAACACTGAAGCTTTCTTT
>TRBV28|.|.|TRBJ1-6|15
CASSLVGQGRPPLHF
TGTGCCAGCAGTTTAGTAGGGCAGGGGCGTCCACCCCTCCACTTT
>TRBV2|.|.|TRBJ2-7|15
CASSEGRPSSYEQYF
TGTGCCAGCAGTGAAGGACGGCCGAGCTCCTACGAGCAGTACTTC
>TRBV19|TRBD1|.|TRBJ1-2|14
CASSPGQATYGYTF
TGTGCCAGTAGTCCGGGACAGGCGACCTATGGCTACACCTTC
>TRBV9|.|.|TRBJ1-2|15
CASSPFGQNNYGYTF
TGTGCCAGCAGCCCCTTTGGGCAGAATAACTATGGCTACACCTTC
>TRBV6-5|.|once|TRBJ1-5|15
CASARVRDSNQPQHF
TGTGCCAGCGCAAGGGTCAGGGATAGCAATCAGCCCCAGCATTTT
>TRBV7-9|TRBD1|.|TRBJ1-2|12
CASSFTGDGYTF
TGTGCCAGCAGCTTTACAGGGGACGGCTACACCTTC
>TRBV5-1|.|.|TRBJ2-1|16
CASSPTLGGLSNEQFF
TGCGCCAGCTCTCCGACTCTGGGGGGGCTCAGTAATGAGCAGTTCTTC
>TRBV7-3|TRBD1|.|TRBJ1-3|16
CASSLGQGGAGNTIYF
TGTGCCAGCAGCCTAGGACAGGGGGGAGCTGGAAACACCATATATTTT
>TRBV4-2|.|many|TRBJ2-1|15
CASSQEGRVFNEQFF
TGTGCCAGCAGCCAAGAGGGCCGGGTATTCAATGAGCAGTTCTTC
>TRBV19|.|.|TRBJ2-6|17
CASSITTTGPGANVLTF
TGTGCCAGTAGTATTACCACTACAGGGCCCGGGGCCAACGTCCTGACTTTC
>TRBV19|.|.|TRBJ1-4|16
CASSTLDRPPNEKLFF
TGTGCCAGTAGTACTCTAGACAGGCCGCCAAATGAAAAACTGTTTTTT
>TRBV19|TRBD1|.|TRBJ2-7|13
CATARDRTYEQYF
TGTGCCACTGCACGGGACAGAACCTACGAGCAGTACTTC
>TRBV5-1|.|many|TRBJ2-1|16
CASSLNWGLNYNEQFF
TGCGCCAGCAGCTTGAATTGGGGGCTCAATTACAATGAGCAGTTCTTC